This TCR beta chain was retrieved from a study of cytomegalovirus exposure and HLA in healthy donors. As for the study in general: There were roughly 120 million unique TCR beta sequences, drawn from about 190 million T cells, in an earlier analysis.

The PCR was carried out with 60 Vbeta primers and 13 Jbeta primers. Data came from immunoSEQ multiplex PCR; TCRdb stores just in-frame clones and leaves some out. The table has about 130,000 clones, around three quarters seen once. Germline-derived CDR1 and CDR2 are LNHDA and SQIVND (reference sequence). This CDR3 has 13 residues. V lost 8 bases, J lost 5 bases, and 15 bases lay in between. Whole-study findings and limits: A later analysis found that most CMV-associated TCR beta chains appeared HLA-restricted.

On this clone itself: Its antigen is unknown.

The source of this sequence is a man aged 35-49 years in good health and CMV-seropositive. V usage is TRBV19 and J usage is TRBJ1-1; maybe TRBD1 (5 bases). Sequencing was performed on PBMCs. The CDR3 DNA reads TGTGCCAGTTTCCGGGACCGGGGGACTGAAGCTTTCTTT. Translation gives CASFRDRGTEAFF.